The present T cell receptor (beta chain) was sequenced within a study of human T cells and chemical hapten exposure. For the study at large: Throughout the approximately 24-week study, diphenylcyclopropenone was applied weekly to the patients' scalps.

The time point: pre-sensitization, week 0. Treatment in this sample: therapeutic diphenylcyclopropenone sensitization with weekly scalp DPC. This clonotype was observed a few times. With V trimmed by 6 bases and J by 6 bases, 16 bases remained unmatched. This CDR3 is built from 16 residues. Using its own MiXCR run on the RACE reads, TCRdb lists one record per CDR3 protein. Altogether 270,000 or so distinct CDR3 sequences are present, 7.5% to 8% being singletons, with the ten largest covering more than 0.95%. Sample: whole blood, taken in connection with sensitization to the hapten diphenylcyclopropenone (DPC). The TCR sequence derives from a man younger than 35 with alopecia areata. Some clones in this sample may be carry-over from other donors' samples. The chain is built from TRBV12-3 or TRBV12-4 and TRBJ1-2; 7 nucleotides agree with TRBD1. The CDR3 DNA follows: TGTGCCAGCAGCTCCCCCCAGGGACAGAGATACAATGGCTACACCTTC. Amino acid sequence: CASSSPQGQRYNGYTF.